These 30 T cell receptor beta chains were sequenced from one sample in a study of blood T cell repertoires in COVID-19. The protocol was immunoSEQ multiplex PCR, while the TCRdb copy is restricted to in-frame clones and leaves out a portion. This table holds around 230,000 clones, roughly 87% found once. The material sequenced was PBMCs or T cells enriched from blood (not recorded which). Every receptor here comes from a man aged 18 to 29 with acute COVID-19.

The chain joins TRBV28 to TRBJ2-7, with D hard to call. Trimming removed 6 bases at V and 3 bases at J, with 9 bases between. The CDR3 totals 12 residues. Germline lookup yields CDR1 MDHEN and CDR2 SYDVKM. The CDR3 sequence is CASRSTSYEQYF. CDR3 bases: TGTGCCAGCAGATCCACGAGCTACGAGCAGTACTTC.

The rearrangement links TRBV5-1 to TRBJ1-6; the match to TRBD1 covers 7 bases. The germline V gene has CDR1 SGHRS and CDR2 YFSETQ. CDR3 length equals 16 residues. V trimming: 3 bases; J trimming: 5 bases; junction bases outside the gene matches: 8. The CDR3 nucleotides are TGCGCCAGCAGCTCTAACTCCGGGACAGATAATTCACCCCTCCACTTT. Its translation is CASSSNSGTDNSPLHF.

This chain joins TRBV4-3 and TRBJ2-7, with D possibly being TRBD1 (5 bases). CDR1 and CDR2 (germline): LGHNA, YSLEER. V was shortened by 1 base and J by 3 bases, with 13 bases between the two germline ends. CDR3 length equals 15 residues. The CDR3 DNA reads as TGCGCCAGCAGCCAAGGATGGCGTCAGGGCTACGAGCAGTACTTC. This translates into CASSQGWRQGYEQYF.

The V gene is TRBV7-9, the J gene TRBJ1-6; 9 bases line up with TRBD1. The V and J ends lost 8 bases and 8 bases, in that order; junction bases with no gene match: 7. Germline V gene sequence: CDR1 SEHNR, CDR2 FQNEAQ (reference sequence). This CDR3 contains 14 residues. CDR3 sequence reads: CASGLQGADSPLHF. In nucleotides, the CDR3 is TGTGCCAGCGGCCTACAGGGGGCCGATTCACCCCTCCACTTT.

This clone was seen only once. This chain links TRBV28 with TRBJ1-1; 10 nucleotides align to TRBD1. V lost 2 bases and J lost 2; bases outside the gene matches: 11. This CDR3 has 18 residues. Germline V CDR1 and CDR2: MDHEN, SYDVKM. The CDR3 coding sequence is TGTGCCAGCAGTTTAGGGCGGTTTGGACAGGGGGATAACACTGAAGCTTTCTTT. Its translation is CASSLGRFGQGDNTEAFF.

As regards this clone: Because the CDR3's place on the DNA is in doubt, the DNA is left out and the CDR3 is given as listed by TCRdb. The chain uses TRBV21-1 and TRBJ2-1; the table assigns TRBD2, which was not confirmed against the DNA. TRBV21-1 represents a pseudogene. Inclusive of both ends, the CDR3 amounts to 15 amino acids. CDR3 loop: CASSKWGRGASEQFF.

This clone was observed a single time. CDR3 sequence: CASSFHGLAEGTDTQYF. DNA for the CDR3: TGTGCCAGCAGTTTCCATGGACTAGCGGAAGGCACAGATACGCAGTATTTT. V usage is TRBV28 and J usage is TRBJ2-3; 10 bases map to TRBD2. V shed 3 bases and J 1 base; nucleotides not matched to a gene: 7. Germline lookup yields CDR1 MDHEN and CDR2 SYDVKM. The CDR3 totals 17 residues. The full variable domain, rest sourced from reference TRBV28 and TRBJ2-3, is DVKVTQSSRYLVKRTGEKVFLECVQDMDHENMFWYRQDPGLGLRLIYFSYDVKMKEKGDIPEGYSVSREKKERFSLILESASTNQTSMYLCASSFHGLAEGTDTQYFGPGTRLTVL.

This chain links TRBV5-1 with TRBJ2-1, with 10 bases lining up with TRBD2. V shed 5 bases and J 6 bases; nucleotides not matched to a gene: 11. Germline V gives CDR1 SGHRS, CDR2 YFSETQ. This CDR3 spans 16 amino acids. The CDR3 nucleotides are TGCGCCAGCAGATTTAGCGGGAGGTCCCTCACCAATGAGCAGTTCTTC. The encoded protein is CASRFSGRSLTNEQFF. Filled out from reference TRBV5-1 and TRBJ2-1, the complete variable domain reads KAGVTQTPRYLIKTRGQQVTLSCSPISGHRSVSWYQQTPGQGLQFLFEYFSETQRNKGNFPGRFSGRQFSNSRSEMNVSTLELGDSALYLCASRFSGRSLTNEQFFGPGTRLTVL.

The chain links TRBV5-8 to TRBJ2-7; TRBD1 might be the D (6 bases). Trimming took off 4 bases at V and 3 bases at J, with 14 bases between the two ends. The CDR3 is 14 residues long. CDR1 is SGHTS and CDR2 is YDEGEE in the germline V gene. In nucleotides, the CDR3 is TGTGCCAGCAGCCTACGGACAGCTTACTACGAGCAGTACTTC. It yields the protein CASSLRTAYYEQYF.

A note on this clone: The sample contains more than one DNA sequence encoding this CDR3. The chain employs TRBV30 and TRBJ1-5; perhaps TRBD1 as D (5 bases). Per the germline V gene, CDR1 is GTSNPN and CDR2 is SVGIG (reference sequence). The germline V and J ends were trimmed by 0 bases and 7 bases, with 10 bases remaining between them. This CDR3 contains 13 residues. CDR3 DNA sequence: TGTGCCTGGAGTGTTCGGGGGGACCAGCCCCAGCATTTT. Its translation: CAWSVRGDQPQHF.

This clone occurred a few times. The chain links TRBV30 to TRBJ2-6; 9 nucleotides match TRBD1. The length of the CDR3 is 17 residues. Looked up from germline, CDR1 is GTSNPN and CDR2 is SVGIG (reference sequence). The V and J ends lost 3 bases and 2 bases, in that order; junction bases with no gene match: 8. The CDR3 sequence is CAWRRDRASPGANVLTF. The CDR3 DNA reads TGTGCCTGGAGGCGGGACAGGGCGTCCCCTGGGGCCAACGTCCTGACTTTC.

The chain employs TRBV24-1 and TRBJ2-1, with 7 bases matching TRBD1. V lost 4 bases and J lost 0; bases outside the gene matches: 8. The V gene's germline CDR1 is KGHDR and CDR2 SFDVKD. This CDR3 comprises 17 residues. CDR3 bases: TGTGCCACCAGTGACCCGGGACAGATTAACTCCTACAATGAGCAGTTCTTC. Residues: CATSDPGQINSYNEQFF.

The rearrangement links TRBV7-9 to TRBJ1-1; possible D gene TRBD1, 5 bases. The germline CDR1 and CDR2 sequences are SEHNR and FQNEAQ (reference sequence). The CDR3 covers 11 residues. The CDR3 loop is CGTGRDTEAFF. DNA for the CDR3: TGTGGCACAGGTAGGGACACTGAAGCTTTCTTT.

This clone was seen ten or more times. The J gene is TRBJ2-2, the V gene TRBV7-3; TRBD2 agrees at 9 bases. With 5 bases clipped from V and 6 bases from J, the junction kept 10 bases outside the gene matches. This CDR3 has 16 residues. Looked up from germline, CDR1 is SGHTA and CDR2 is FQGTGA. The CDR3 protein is CASSQWASGMAGELFF. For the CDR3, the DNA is TGTGCCAGCAGCCAATGGGCTAGCGGGATGGCCGGGGAGCTGTTTTTT. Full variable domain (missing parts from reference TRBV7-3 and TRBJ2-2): GAGVSQTPSNKVTEKGKYVELRCDPISGHTALYWYRQSLGQGPEFLIYFQGTGAADDSGLPNDRFFAVRPEGSVSTLKIQRTERGDSAVYLCASSQWASGMAGELFFGEGSRLTVL.

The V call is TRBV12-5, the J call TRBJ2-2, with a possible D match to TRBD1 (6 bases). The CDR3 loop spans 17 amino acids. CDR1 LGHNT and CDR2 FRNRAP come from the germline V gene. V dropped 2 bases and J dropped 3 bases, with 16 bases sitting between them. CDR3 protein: CASGLPRRTAHTGELFF. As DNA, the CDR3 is TGTGCTAGTGGTTTGCCAAGAAGGACAGCCCACACCGGGGAGCTGTTTTTT.

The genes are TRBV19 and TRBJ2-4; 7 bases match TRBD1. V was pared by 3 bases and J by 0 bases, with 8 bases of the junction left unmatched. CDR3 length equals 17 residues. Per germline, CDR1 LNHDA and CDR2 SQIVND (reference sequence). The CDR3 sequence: CASSMPRDRQAKNIQYF. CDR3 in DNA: TGTGCCAGTAGTATGCCTCGGGACAGACAAGCCAAAAACATTCAGTACTTC.

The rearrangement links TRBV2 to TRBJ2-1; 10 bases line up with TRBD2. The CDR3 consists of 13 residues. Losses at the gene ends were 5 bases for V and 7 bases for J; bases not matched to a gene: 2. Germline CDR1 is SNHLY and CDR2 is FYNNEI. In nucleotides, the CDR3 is TGTGCCAGCAGTCTAGCGGGAGTTAATGAGCAGTTCTTC. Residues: CASSLAGVNEQFF.

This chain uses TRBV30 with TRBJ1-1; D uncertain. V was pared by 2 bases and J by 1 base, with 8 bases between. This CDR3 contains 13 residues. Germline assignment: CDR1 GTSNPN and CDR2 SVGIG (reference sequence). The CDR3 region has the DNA TGTGCCTGGAGTCTCACCGGGAACACTGAAGCTTTCTTT. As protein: CAWSLTGNTEAFF.

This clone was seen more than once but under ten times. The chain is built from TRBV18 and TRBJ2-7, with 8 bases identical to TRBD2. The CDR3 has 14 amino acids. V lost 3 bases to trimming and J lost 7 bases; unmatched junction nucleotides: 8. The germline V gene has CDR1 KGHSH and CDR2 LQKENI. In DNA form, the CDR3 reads TGTGCCAGCTCACCTACAGCGGGAGAGGGGGAGCAGTACTTC. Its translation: CASSPTAGEGEQYF.

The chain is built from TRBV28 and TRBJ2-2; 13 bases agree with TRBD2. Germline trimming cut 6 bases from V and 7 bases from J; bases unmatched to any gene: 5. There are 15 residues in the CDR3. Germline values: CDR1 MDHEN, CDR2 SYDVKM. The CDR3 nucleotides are TGTGCCAGCAGATTAGGACTAGCGGGAGTCGGGGAGCTGTTTTTT. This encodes CASRLGLAGVGELFF.

The CDR3 region has the DNA TGTGCCAGCAGCGTCTCCGGTGGTGCCAAAAACATTCAGTACTTC. Translating gives CASSVSGGAKNIQYF. The V gene is TRBV9, the J gene TRBJ2-4; D call uncertain. The CDR3 has 15 residues. CDR1 SGDLS and CDR2 YYNGEE come from the germline V gene. V dropped 2 bases and J dropped 1 base, with 10 bases sitting between them.

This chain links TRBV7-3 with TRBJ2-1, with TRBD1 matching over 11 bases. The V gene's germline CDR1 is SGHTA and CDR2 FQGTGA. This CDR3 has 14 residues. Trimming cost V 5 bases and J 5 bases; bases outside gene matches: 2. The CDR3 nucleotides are TGTGCCAGCAGCGGGGACAGGGGGAACAATGAGCAGTTCTTC. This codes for CASSGDRGNNEQFF.

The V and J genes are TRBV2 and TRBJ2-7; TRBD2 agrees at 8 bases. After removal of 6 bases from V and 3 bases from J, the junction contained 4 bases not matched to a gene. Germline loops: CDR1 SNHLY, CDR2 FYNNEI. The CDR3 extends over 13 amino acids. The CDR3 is CASRPGGHYEQYF. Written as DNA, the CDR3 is TGTGCCAGCAGACCGGGGGGGCACTACGAGCAGTACTTC.

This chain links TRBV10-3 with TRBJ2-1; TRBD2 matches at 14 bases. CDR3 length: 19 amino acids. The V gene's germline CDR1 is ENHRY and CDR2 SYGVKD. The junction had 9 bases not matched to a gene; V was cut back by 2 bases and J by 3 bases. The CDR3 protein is CAISEARTSGRRNYNEQFF. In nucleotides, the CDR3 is TGTGCCATCAGTGAGGCACGGACTAGCGGGAGGAGGAACTACAATGAGCAGTTCTTC.

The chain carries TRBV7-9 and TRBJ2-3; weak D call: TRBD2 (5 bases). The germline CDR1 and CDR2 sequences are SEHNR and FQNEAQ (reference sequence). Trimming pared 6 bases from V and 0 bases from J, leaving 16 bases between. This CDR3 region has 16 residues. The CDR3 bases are TGTGCCAGCAGTCCCTACACTAGTCTAAGCACAGATACGCAGTATTTT. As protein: CASSPYTSLSTDTQYF.

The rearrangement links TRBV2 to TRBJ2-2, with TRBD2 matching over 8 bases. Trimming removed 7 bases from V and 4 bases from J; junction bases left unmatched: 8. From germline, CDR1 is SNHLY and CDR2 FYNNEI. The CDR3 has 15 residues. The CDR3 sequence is CASNPRAGGTGELFF. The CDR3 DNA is TGTGCCAGCAACCCTCGGGCGGGAGGCACCGGGGAGCTGTTTTTT.

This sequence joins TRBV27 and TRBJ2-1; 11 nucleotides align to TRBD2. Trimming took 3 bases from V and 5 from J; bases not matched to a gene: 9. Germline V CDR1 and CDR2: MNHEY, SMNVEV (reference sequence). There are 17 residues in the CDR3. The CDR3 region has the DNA TGTGCCAGCAGTTTCCAGACTAGCGGGGATAGAAACAATGAGCAGTTCTTC. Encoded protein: CASSFQTSGDRNNEQFF.

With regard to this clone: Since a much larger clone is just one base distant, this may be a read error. The CDR3 region is CASSPYYEQYF. In DNA form, the CDR3 reads TGTGCCAGCAGTCCCTACTACGAGCAGTACTTC. The gene calls are TRBV28 and TRBJ2-7, with unresolved D. This CDR3 is built from 11 residues. The V end lost 5 bases, the J end lost 3 bases, and 5 bases lay between the germline ends. The V gene's germline CDR1 is MDHEN and CDR2 SYDVKM.

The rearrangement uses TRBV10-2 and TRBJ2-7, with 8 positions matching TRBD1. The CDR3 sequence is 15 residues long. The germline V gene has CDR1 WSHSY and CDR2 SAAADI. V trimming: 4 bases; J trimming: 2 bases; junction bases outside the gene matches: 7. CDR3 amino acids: CASSAPDRGPYEQYF. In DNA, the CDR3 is TGCGCCAGCAGTGCTCCCGACAGGGGCCCCTACGAGCAGTACTTC.

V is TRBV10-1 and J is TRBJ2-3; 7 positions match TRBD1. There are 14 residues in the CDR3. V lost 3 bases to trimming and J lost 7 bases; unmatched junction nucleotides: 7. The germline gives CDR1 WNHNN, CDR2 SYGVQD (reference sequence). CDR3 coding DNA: TGCGCCAGCAGTGAATCCCAGGGGGTGAATACGCAGTATTTT. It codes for CASSESQGVNTQYF.